A single sample gave rise to the 10 T cell receptor beta chains below, sequenced in a study of shared clonotypes between healthy human individuals. Sequenced by immunoSEQ multiplex PCR; TCRdb stores in-frame clones only, minus some. The sample lists some 2.1 million clones; roughly 94% were seen once. The material sequenced was naive CD4+ T cells sorted from blood. Subset specified: CD45RA+ positively selected. These receptors were collected from a man younger than 30 in good health.

This sequence joins TRBV27 and TRBJ2-5; 13 nucleotides match TRBD2. Per the germline V gene, CDR1 is MNHEY and CDR2 is SMNVEV (reference sequence). The CDR3 length is 15 residues. After removal of 6 bases from V and 6 bases from J, the junction contained 7 bases not matched to a gene. Here the CDR3 DNA reads TGTGCCAGCAGGGATGGGACTAGCGGGGCCCAGACCCAGTACTTC. Translating it yields CASRDGTSGAQTQYF.

Of note for this clone: The junction departs from the called germline gene at one end, perhaps through a read error. The chain is built from TRBV14 and TRBJ1-2, with D possibly TRBD1 on 5 matching bases. The CDR3 runs to 15 residues. Germline assignment: CDR1 SGHDN and CDR2 FVKESK. The DNA of the CDR3 is TGTGCCAGCAGCCAAGAAATCCTAGCCCCGGGGGGGTCTGACTTC. This sequence encodes CASSQEILAPGGSDF.

The chain couples TRBV6-1 to TRBJ1-1; TRBD1 matches 7 bases. CDR3 length equals 14 residues. J lost 4 bases, V lost 6 bases, and 8 bases had no gene match. Germline V lookup: CDR1 MNHNS, CDR2 SASEGT. CDR3 sequence: CASRVPTGVTEAFF. The CDR3 DNA follows: TGTGCCAGCAGAGTCCCTACAGGGGTCACTGAAGCTTTCTTT.

This clone was detected only once. The sample carries other DNA sequences with the same CDR3. The chain combines TRBV6-5 with TRBJ2-1, with 9 positions matching TRBD1. This CDR3 region has 14 residues. With 6 bases clipped from V and 3 bases from J, the junction kept 3 bases outside the gene matches. Germline V gene sequence: CDR1 MNHEY, CDR2 SVGAGI. Written as DNA, the CDR3 is TGTGCCAGCAGGGGGACAGGGATCTACAATGAGCAGTTCTTC. Translated: CASRGTGIYNEQFF.

The CDR3 loop is CASSRRTYHTQYF. CDR3 DNA: TGTGCCAGCAGCCGCCGGACATACCATACGCAGTATTTT. J is TRBJ2-3 and V is TRBV5-6; tentatively, D is TRBD1 (5 bases). CDR1 SGHDT and CDR2 YYEEEE come from the germline V gene. The CDR3 runs to 13 residues. V was shortened by 4 bases and J by 7 bases, with 13 bases between the two germline ends.

The chain joins TRBV6-5 to TRBJ1-6, with a tentative D call TRBD1 (6 bases). The V gene's germline CDR1 is MNHEY and CDR2 SVGAGI. Trimming removed 0 bases from V and 6 bases from J, with 12 bases in between. The CDR3 has 16 amino acids. As DNA, the CDR3 is TGTGCCAGCAGTTACTCAAGCAGGGGTGGTAATTCACCCCTCCACTTT. Protein sequence: CASSYSSRGGNSPLHF.

CDR3 region: CASSLESAATNEKLFF. The CDR3 DNA reads as TGCGCCAGCAGCTTGGAATCGGCCGCAACTAATGAAAAACTGTTTTTT. V and J are TRBV5-1 and TRBJ1-4; no firm D call. Germline V gene lookup returns CDR1 SGHRS and CDR2 YFSETQ. This CDR3 region has 16 residues. V shed 0 bases and J shed 0 bases, with 9 bases lying between them.

This chain uses TRBV12-2 with TRBJ2-3; the DNA was not compared with TRBD1, the D call given in the table. TRBV12-2 is described as a pseudogene. This CDR3 comprises 15 residues. CDR3 nucleotides: TGTGCAAGTCGCGCCGCAGTTCCCTCTGCAGATACGCAGTATTTT. Translation: CASRAAVPSADTQYF.

This clone has just one count. The chain employs TRBV29-1 and TRBJ2-5, with 10 bases that match TRBD2. The CDR3 runs 15 residues. Germline CDR1 is SQVTM and CDR2 is ANQGSEA. J lost 1 base, V lost 5 bases, and 7 bases had no gene match. CDR3: CSVQAGTSAQETQYF. DNA for the CDR3: TGCAGCGTTCAAGCCGGGACTAGCGCCCAAGAGACCCAGTACTTC.

This clone was detected once. The rearrangement uses TRBV10-1 and TRBJ2-4; no clear D gene. CDR3 length: 14 amino acids. The V end lost 4 bases, the J end lost 7 bases, and 14 bases lay between the germline ends. Germline V CDR1 and CDR2: WNHNN, SYGVQD (reference sequence). The DNA of the CDR3 is TGCGCCAGCAGTGCCCCGCCCTTGGCGAACATTCAGTACTTC. Amino acid sequence: CASSAPPLANIQYF.